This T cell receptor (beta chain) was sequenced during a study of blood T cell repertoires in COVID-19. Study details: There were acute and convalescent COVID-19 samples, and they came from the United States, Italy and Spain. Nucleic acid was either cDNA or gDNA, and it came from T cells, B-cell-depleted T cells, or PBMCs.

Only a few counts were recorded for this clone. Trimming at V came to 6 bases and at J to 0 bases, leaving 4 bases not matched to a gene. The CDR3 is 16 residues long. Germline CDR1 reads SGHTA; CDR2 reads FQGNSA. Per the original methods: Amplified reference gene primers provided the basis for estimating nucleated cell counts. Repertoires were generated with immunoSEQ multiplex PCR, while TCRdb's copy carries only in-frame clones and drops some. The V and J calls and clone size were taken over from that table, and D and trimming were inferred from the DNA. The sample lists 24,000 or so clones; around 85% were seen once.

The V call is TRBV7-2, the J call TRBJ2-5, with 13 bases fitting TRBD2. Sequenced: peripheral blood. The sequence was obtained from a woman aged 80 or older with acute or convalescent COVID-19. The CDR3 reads CASRTGLAGDQETQYF. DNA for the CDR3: TGTGCCAGCAGGACCGGACTAGCGGGAGACCAAGAGACCCAGTACTTC.